This T cell receptor (beta chain) was documented in a study of identical twins. Trimming took 4 bases from V and 11 from J; bases not matched to a gene: 19. CDR1 is LGHDT, CDR2 YNNKEL, per germline (reference sequence). CDR3 length: 17 amino acids. Concerning this clonotype itself: Its antigen remains unidentified.

Through template switching, a universal primer site was introduced, and the cDNA contained unique molecular identifiers. MiXCR, run by TCRdb on the 5' RACE reads, gives a single entry per CDR3 protein. The top ten clones hold 1.5% to 2% of a sample with about 890,000 distinct CDR3 sequences, 10% to 15% of them seen once. General study findings and limits: The abundant beta clonotypes from cord blood had fewer insertions, and memory repertoires had none of this.

Every sampled donor was Caucasian and healthy. This sample was also put to use in a study of yellow fever vaccine responses in identical twins.

The sample consisted of PBMCs. V is TRBV3-1 and J is TRBJ2-1; 8 bases agree with TRBD2. This sequence originates from a woman younger than 30 in good health. Written as DNA, the CDR3 is TGTGCCAGCAGCCTCTCTATTGGGGTAGCGGGGCGGTCACAGCAGTTCTTC. The encoded protein is CASSLSIGVAGRSQQFF.